What follows is one T cell receptor (beta chain) and its context. These data originate in a study of blood T cell repertoires in COVID-19. Whole-study context: Nucleic acid was either cDNA or gDNA, and it came from T cells, B-cell-depleted T cells, or PBMCs.

Measured with immunoSEQ multiplex PCR; TCRdb has only the in-frame clones, and not every one. The table shows around 700,000 clones, with approximately 90% occurring only once. V lost 6 bases, J lost 5 bases, and 5 bases stayed unmatched. Germline V gene lookup returns CDR1 MNHEY and CDR2 SVGAGI. The CDR3 runs to 14 residues. This chain connects TRBV6-5 to TRBJ1-1; 11 nucleotides match TRBD1. Sequencing input: peripheral blood. This TCR was recovered from a woman younger than 30 with acute or convalescent COVID-19. Here the CDR3 reads CASSEGQGGTEAFF. CDR3 DNA sequence: TGTGCCAGCAGCGAGGGACAGGGGGGAACTGAAGCTTTCTTT.